One and the same sample provided the 15 T cell receptor beta chains below, sequenced in a study of T cell responses to AZD1222 COVID-19 vaccine. Data came from immunoSEQ multiplex PCR; TCRdb stores just in-frame clones and leaves some out. The repertoire includes about 150,000 clones, about 88% of them detected once, and about 5% sits in the top ten. The sample consisted of peripheral blood, taken on day 0 of AZD1222 vaccination. These receptors came from an adult in good health.

The count of this clone is one. The chain combines TRBV27 with TRBJ2-2, with a weak D call TRBD1 (5 bases). V lost 7 bases to trimming and J lost 6 bases, with 15 bases between them. CDR1 and CDR2 (germline): MNHEY, SMNVEV (reference sequence). The CDR3 contains 14 residues. The CDR3 DNA reads as TGTGCCAGCACTCCAATCAGGGAAGCCGGGGAGCTGTTTTTT. Translated: CASTPIREAGELFF.

In its sample, this clone was seen a few times. The chain combines TRBV4-1 with TRBJ2-3; D may be TRBD2 (6 bases). Looked up from germline, CDR1 is MGHRA and CDR2 is YSYEKL. This CDR3 region has 18 residues. V dropped 0 bases and J dropped 3 bases, with 19 bases sitting between them. CDR3 loop: CASSQEGGAVKGTDTQYF. The CDR3 DNA follows: TGCGCCAGCAGCCAAGAGGGCGGGGCAGTTAAAGGAACAGATACGCAGTATTTT.

The chain combines TRBV14 with TRBJ2-1; D not resolved. This CDR3 region has 17 residues. The ends were cut back, 4 bases at V and 0 bases at J, with 16 bases in the middle. The V gene's germline CDR1 is SGHDN and CDR2 FVKESK. The CDR3 spells CASSPQGVASSYNEQFF. The DNA of the CDR3 is TGTGCCAGCAGCCCCCAAGGTGTGGCCAGCTCCTACAATGAGCAGTTCTTC.

The count of this clone is one. The chain uses TRBV5-1 and TRBJ2-7; 7 nucleotides match TRBD1. Germline values: CDR1 SGHRS, CDR2 YFSETQ. The CDR3 sequence is 14 residues long. V was pared by 4 bases and J by 2 bases, with 6 bases of the junction left unmatched. Here the CDR3 reads CASSKRQGPYEQYF. DNA for the CDR3: TGCGCCAGCAGCAAACGACAGGGCCCCTACGAGCAGTACTTC.

The V call is TRBV28, the J call TRBJ1-3; D is undetermined. V dropped 11 bases and J dropped 3 bases, with 11 bases sitting between them. Germline assignment: CDR1 MDHEN and CDR2 SYDVKM. The CDR3 sequence is 12 residues long. The DNA for the CDR3 is TGTGCCGTAGCGGGGAATGGAAACACCATATATTTT. The encoded protein is CAVAGNGNTIYF.

J is TRBJ1-6 and V is TRBV11-3; 7 nucleotides line up with TRBD1. V was clipped by 1 base and J by 9 bases; unmatched bases: 6. The V gene's germline CDR1 is SGHNT and CDR2 YENEEA. This CDR3 is 15 amino acids long. In DNA form, the CDR3 reads TGTGCCAGCAGCTTAGGACAGGGCTGGGGTTCACCCCTCCACTTT. Translation: CASSLGQGWGSPLHF.

The chain couples TRBV3-1 (or the pseudogene TRBV3-2) to TRBJ1-1; the match to TRBD1 covers 9 bases. The trim removed 4 bases at V and 3 bases at J, leaving 6 bases unmatched. The CDR3 extends over 15 amino acids. Per germline, CDR1 LGHDT and CDR2 YNNKEL (reference sequence). Here the CDR3 reads CASSLTGGAHTEAFF. CDR3 nucleotides: TGTGCCAGCAGCCTTACAGGGGGCGCGCACACTGAAGCTTTCTTT.

This rearrangement joins TRBV20-1 to TRBJ2-1; 14 nucleotides match TRBD2. V dropped 3 bases and J dropped 6; count of bases not matched to a gene: 7. The CDR3 sequence is 16 residues long. Germline lookup yields CDR1 DFQATT and CDR2 SNEGSKA (reference sequence). The chain's CDR3 is CSASRGLAGVGNEQFF. CDR3 DNA: TGCAGTGCTAGTCGGGGACTAGCGGGAGTTGGCAATGAGCAGTTCTTC.

The chain has TRBV30 and TRBJ1-2, with TRBD1 matching 7 bases. The V and J ends lost 1 base and 4 bases, in that order; junction bases with no gene match: 9. The germline CDR1 and CDR2 sequences are GTSNPN and SVGIG (reference sequence). The CDR3 contains 15 residues. CDR3 DNA: TGTGCCTGGAGTGCGGACAGGCAAAACGCCTATGGCTACACCTTC. Translating gives CAWSADRQNAYGYTF.

The chain recombines TRBV28 with TRBJ1-1; D unresolved. CDR1 MDHEN and CDR2 SYDVKM come from the germline V gene. The CDR3 extends over 12 amino acids. The V gene lost 6 bases and the J gene lost 3 bases, with 8 bases spanning the gap. As DNA, the CDR3 is TGTGCCAGCAGGGCTAGGGACACTGAAGCTTTCTTT. It translates to CASRARDTEAFF. The full variable domain, its missing parts supplied by reference TRBV28 and TRBJ1-1, is DVKVTQSSRYLVKRTGEKVFLECVQDMDHENMFWYRQDPGLGLRLIYFSYDVKMKEKGDIPEGYSVSREKKERFSLILESASTNQTSMYLCASRARDTEAFFGQGTRLTVV.

The chain has TRBV28 and TRBJ1-2; 9 nucleotides line up with TRBD1. Germline loops: CDR1 MDHEN, CDR2 SYDVKM. This CDR3 contains 13 residues. Trimming cost V 10 bases and J 5 bases; bases outside gene matches: 8. CDR3 sequence (DNA): TGTGCCATTCCGGGACAGGGTTTGTATGGCTACACCTTC. It translates to CAIPGQGLYGYTF.

The chain combines TRBV28 with TRBJ1-1, with D possibly being TRBD1 (6 bases). Germline V gives CDR1 MDHEN, CDR2 SYDVKM. Trimming stripped 2 bases from V and 5 bases from J, with 12 bases between. The CDR3 extends over 14 amino acids. This CDR3 reads CASSLQGLGTEAFF. CDR3 DNA sequence: TGTGCCAGCAGTTTACAGGGGCTGGGAACTGAAGCTTTCTTT.

The chain joins TRBV10-3 to TRBJ2-7; 9 nucleotides agree with TRBD2. The CDR3 is made up of 14 amino acids. V shed 6 bases, J shed 6 bases, and the junction held 9 bases outside the gene matches. Germline V gene sequence: CDR1 ENHRY, CDR2 SYGVKD. The CDR3 nucleotides are TGTGCCATCAGCGGAACTAGCGGGCCTGGCGAGCAGTACTTC. Amino acid sequence: CAISGTSGPGEQYF.

This chain uses TRBV10-2 with TRBJ1-2; perhaps TRBD1 as D (6 bases). Deletions cut 4 bases from V and 7 bases from J, with 16 bases between. The length of the CDR3 is 14 residues. The germline V gene has CDR1 WSHSY and CDR2 SAAADI. The CDR3 DNA sequence: TGCGCCAGCAGTGCCCAGGGGTCACGGGGTGGCTACACCTTC. This encodes CASSAQGSRGGYTF.

This clone was observed a few times. This sequence joins TRBV3-1 (or the pseudogene TRBV3-2) and TRBJ2-2, with TRBD2 identical over 9 bases. The V segment lost 4 bases and the J segment 4 bases; nucleotides outside the gene matches: 10. Germline V CDR1 and CDR2: LGHDT, YNNKEL (reference sequence). The CDR3 length is 17 residues. The DNA for the CDR3 is TGTGCCAGCAGCCCTGGGGTAGCGGGAGACGGCACCGGGGAGCTGTTTTTT. Residues: CASSPGVAGDGTGELFF.